This T cell receptor (beta chain) was identified in a study of cytomegalovirus exposure and HLA in healthy donors. Study results and caveats: Presence/absence analyses took donor sequencing depth as roughly uniform. When a later analysis was performed, an Asian-associated ancestry cluster reportedly had fewer N-insertions than the approximately 680-donor mean. A later analysis linked a missense variant in DCLRE1C to the trimming of TCR beta V and J genes.

CDR3 length: 14 amino acids. Trimming removed 4 bases at V and 2 bases at J, with 11 bases between. Per the germline V gene, CDR1 is MNHNS and CDR2 is SASEGT. As concerns this clone: The target antigen is unknown.

60 Vbeta and 13 Jbeta primers were used in PCR. Produced via immunoSEQ multiplex PCR; TCRdb's table is partial and in-frame only. Of approximately 150,000 clones in the sample, 81% are singletons; the top ten hold 4% to 5%. The rearrangement uses TRBV6-1 and TRBJ2-5; D perhaps matches TRBD2 (5 bases). Sequencing was carried out using PBMCs. This clonotype was obtained from a woman under 30 in good health and CMV-seropositive. CDR3 amino acids: CASSGRTGQETQYF. The CDR3 DNA sequence: TGTGCCAGCAGTGGTCGGACGGGGCAAGAGACCCAGTACTTC.